Listed below are T cell receptor beta chains from one sample, sequenced in a study of T-cell memory formation after mild COVID-19. TCRdb re-called the 5' RACE reads through MiXCR, storing one row per CDR3 protein. The table lists over 130,000 distinct CDR3 sequences, 14% of them singletons. Sequencing was carried out using PBMCs or a T cell subset sorted from them (not recorded which). The receptors come from an adult woman who had mild COVID-19 (a few samples of this study predate the infection). Cell type and time point are not known. Both conserved end residues are trimmed from each CDR3. For some rows the clone size is stated as once, few or many, or as a class when expanded; others skip it.

abundance,v_gene,j_gene,CDR3aa
many,TRBV29-1,TRBJ1-1,SVEGTGEVEAF
.,TRBV5-1,TRBJ1-1,ASSPNGIGDTEAF
few,TRBV5-8,TRBJ2-3,ASSGGDRDWTDTQY
.,TRBV6-5,TRBJ2-1,ASSYSGQAYNEQF
.,TRBV12-3/TRBV12-4,TRBJ1-2,ASSPGGSRTLYGYT
few,TRBV5-1,TRBJ2-3,ASSLVSDTQY
many,TRBV7-9,TRBJ2-7,ASSPAGTQSYEQY
few,TRBV7-6,TRBJ1-3,ASSTTGGAFGNTIY
few,TRBV3-1,TRBJ1-4,ASSPSTQGATNEKLF
few,TRBV7-8,TRBJ2-7,ASSLGARAYEQY
few,TRBV5-1,TRBJ2-7,ASSLGEAGSNEQY
few,TRBV7-9,TRBJ1-2,ASSLVEGAENGYT
.,TRBV30,TRBJ1-4,AWTADPREKLF
.,TRBV6-5,TRBJ2-1,ASSYGGSFYNEQF
.,TRBV5-1,TRBJ2-7,ASSSGQGGYEQY
.,TRBV19,TRBJ1-6,ASSTLRQDNSPLH
.,TRBV10-3,TRBJ2-1,AISAGTGSYNEQF
once,TRBV4-3,TRBJ2-7,ASSQVRGIYEQY
few,TRBV14,TRBJ1-1,ASSQELRAGTEAF
few,TRBV7-9,TRBJ2-1,ASSSTSRSSYNEQF
.,TRBV13,TRBJ2-7,ASSTGPAYEQY
.,TRBV7-9,TRBJ2-1,ASSSQRAAYNEQF
few,TRBV9,TRBJ1-1,ASSVGGTTEAF
.,TRBV5-6,TRBJ1-1,ASSWTGGTEAF
few,TRBV4-2,TRBJ2-7,ASSPTSGAYEQY
.,TRBV7-9,TRBJ1-2,ASRGVGTNYGYT